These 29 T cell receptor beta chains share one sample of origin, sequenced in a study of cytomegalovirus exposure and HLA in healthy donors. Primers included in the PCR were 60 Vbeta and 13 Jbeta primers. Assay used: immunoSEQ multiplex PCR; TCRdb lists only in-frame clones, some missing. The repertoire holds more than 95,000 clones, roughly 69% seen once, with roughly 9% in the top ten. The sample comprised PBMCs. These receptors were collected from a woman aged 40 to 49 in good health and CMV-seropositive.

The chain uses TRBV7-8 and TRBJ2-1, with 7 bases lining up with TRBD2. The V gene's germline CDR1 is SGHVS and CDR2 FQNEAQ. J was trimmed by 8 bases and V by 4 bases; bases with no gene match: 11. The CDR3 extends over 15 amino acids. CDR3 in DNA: TGTGCCAGCAGCTCACGGACTAGGGTTAGGGATGAGCAGTTCTTC. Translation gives CASSSRTRVRDEQFF.

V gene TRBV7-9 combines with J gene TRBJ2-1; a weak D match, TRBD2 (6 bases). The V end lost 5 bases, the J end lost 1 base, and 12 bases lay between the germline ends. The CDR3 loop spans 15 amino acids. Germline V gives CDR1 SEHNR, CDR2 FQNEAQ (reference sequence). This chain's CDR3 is CASSLGGVSYNEQFF. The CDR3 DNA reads TGTGCCAGCAGCCTCGGAGGGGTATCCTACAATGAGCAGTTCTTC.

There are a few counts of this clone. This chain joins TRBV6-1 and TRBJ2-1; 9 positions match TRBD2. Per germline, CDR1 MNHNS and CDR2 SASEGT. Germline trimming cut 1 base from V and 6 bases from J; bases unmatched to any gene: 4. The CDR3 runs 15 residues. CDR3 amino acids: CASSEVPSGTNEQFF. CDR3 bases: TGTGCCAGCAGTGAAGTACCTAGCGGGACCAATGAGCAGTTCTTC.

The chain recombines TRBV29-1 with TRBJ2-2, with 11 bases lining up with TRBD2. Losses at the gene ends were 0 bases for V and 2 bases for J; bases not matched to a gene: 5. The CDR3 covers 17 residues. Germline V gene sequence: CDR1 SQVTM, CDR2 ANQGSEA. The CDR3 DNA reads TGCAGCGTTGAAGAGGAGACTAGCGGGACCAACACCGGGGAGCTGTTTTTT. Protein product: CSVEEETSGTNTGELFF.

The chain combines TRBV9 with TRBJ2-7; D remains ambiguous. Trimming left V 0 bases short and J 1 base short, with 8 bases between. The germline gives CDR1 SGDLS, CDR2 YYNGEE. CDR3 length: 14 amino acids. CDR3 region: CASSVVGTSYEQYF. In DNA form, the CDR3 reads TGTGCCAGCAGCGTAGTGGGCACTTCCTACGAGCAGTACTTC.

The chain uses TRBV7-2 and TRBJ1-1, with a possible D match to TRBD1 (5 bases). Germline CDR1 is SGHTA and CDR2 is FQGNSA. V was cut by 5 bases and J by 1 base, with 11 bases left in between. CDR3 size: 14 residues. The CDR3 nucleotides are TGTGCCAGCAGCGTCCAGGGCGGGAACACTGAAGCTTTCTTT. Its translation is CASSVQGGNTEAFF.

The chain's CDR3 is CASSLTTSNTGELFF. CDR3 bases: TGTGCCAGCAGCTTAACAACATCGAACACCGGGGAGCTGTTTTTT. This chain uses TRBV7-3 with TRBJ2-2; D not resolved. V lost 0 bases to trimming and J lost 0 bases, with 5 bases between them. From germline, CDR1 is SGHTA and CDR2 FQGTGA. The CDR3 is 15 residues long.

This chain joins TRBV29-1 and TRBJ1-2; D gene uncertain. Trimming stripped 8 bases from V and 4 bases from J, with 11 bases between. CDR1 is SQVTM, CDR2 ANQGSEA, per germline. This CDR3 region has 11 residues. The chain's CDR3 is CSYYTGYGYTF. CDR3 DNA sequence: TGCAGCTATTACACGGGCTATGGCTACACCTTC.

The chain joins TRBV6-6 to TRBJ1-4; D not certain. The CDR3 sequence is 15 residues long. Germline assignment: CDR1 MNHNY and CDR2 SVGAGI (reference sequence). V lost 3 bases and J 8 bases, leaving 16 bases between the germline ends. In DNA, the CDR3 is TGTGCCAGCAGTTATTTTGAGGGAAACACCGAAAAACTGTTTTTT. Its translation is CASSYFEGNTEKLFF.

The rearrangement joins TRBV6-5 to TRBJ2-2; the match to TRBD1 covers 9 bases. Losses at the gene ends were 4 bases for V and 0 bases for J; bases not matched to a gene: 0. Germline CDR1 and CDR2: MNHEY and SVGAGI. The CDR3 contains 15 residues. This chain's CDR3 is CASSWDRANTGELFF. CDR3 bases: TGTGCCAGCAGTTGGGACAGGGCGAACACCGGGGAGCTGTTTTTT.

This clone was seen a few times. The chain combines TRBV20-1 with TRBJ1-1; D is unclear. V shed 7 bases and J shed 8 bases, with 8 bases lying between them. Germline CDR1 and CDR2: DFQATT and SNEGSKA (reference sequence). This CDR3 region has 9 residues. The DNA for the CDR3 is TGCAGTGTATATGGCGAAGCTTTCTTT. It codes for CSVYGEAFF.

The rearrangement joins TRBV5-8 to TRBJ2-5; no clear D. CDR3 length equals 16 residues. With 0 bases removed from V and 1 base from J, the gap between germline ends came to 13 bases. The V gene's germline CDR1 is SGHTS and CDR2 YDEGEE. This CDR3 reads CASSLAFLTSQETQYF. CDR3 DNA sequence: TGTGCCAGCAGCTTGGCCTTTCTTACCAGCCAAGAGACCCAGTACTTC.

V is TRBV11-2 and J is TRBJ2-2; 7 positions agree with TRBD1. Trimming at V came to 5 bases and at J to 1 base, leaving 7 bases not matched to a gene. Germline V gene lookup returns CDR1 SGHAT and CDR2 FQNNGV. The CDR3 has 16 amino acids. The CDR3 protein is CASSLWQGVNTGELFF. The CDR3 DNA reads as TGTGCCAGCAGCCTTTGGCAGGGGGTGAACACCGGGGAGCTGTTTTTT.

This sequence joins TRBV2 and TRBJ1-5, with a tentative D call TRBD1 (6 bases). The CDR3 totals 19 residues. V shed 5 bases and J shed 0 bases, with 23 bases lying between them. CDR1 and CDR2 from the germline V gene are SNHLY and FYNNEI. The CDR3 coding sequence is TGTGCCAGCAGTTTTAACCGGGACACCGTTCATTATAGCAATCAGCCCCAGCATTTT. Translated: CASSFNRDTVHYSNQPQHF.

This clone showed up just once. The CDR3 bases are TGTGCCAGCAGCTTAAGGATACAGGGGATCGGTGCTAATGAAAAACTGTTTTTT. Translating gives CASSLRIQGIGANEKLFF. This chain connects TRBV25-1 to TRBJ1-4; 7 nucleotides align to TRBD1. V shed 6 bases, J shed 3 bases, and the junction held 16 bases outside the gene matches. CDR3 length: 18 amino acids. In germline, CDR1 is MGHDK, CDR2 SYGVNS.

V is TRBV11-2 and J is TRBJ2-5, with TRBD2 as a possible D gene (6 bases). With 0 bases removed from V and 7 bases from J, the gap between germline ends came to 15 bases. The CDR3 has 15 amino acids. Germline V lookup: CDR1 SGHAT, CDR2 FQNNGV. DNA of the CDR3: TGTGCCAGCAGCTTAGAGGCTAGCGCGACCGGGACCCAGTACTTC. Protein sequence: CASSLEASATGTQYF.

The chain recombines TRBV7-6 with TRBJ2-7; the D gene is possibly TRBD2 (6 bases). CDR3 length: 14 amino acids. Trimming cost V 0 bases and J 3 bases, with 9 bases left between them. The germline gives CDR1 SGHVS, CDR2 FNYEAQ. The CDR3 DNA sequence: TGTGCCAGCAGCTTAGCGGGGGGAGGCTACGAGCAGTACTTC. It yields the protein CASSLAGGGYEQYF.

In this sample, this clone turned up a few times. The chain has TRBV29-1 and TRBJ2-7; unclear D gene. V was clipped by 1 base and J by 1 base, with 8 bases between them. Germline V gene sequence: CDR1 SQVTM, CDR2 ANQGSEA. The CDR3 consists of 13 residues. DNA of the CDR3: TGCAGCGTTGAAGTCGACTCATCCTACGAGCAGTACTTC. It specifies CSVEVDSSYEQYF.

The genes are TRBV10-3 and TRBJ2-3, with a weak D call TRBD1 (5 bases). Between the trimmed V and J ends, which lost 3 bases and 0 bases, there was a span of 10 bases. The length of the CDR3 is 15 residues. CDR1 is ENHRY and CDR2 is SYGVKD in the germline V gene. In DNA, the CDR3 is TGTGCCATCAGTGAAGGGGCGTCTAGCACAGATACGCAGTATTTT. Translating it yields CAISEGASSTDTQYF.

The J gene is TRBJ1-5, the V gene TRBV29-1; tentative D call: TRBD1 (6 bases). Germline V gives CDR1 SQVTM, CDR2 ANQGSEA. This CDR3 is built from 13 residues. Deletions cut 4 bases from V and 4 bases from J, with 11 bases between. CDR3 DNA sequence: TGCAGCGTTGCGACAGGCCTTAATCAGCCCCAGCATTTT. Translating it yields CSVATGLNQPQHF.

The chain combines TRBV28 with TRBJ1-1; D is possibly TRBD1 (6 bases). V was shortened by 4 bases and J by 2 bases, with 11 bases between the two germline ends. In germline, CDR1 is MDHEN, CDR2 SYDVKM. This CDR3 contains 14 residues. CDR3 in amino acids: CASSSGHPNTEAFF. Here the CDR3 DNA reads TGTGCCAGCAGTTCGGGACACCCTAACACTGAAGCTTTCTTT.

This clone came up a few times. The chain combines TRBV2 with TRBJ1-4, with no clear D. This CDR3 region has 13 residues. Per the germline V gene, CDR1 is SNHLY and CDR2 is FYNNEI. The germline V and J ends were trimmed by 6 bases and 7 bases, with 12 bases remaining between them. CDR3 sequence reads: CASRRRPGEKLFF. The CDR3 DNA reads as TGTGCCAGCAGGAGGCGACCTGGTGAAAAACTGTTTTTT.

In DNA, the CDR3 is TGTGCCATCCAACCTGGACAGGACCAAGAGACCCAGTACTTC. It translates to CAIQPGQDQETQYF. V is TRBV10-3 and J is TRBJ2-5; 7 bases are a match to TRBD1. J was trimmed by 0 bases and V by 8 bases; bases with no gene match: 6. This CDR3 spans 14 amino acids. Germline V gene data show CDR1 as ENHRY and CDR2 as SYGVKD.

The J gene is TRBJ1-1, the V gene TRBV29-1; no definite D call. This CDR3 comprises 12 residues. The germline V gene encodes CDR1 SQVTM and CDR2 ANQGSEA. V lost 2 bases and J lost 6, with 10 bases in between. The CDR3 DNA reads TGCAGCGTTGAACGGGGTAGCGCTGAAGCTTTCTTT. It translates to CSVERGSAEAFF.

The CDR3 region has the DNA TGTGCCACCAGCAGAGACCAGGGGATCTCATACGAGCAGTACTTC. Its translation: CATSRDQGISYEQYF. This sequence joins TRBV15 and TRBJ2-5, with D perhaps matching TRBD1 (6 bases). The J call may be incorrect, as the DNA end agrees better with TRBJ2-7. This CDR3 is built from 15 residues. The germline gives CDR1 LNHNV, CDR2 YYDKDF (reference sequence).

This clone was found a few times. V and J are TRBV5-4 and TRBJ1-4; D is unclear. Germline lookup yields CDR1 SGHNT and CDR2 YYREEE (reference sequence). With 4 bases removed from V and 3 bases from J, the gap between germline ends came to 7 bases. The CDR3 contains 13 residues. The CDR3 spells CASSPDSNEKLFF. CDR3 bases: TGTGCCAGCAGCCCGGACTCTAATGAAAAACTGTTTTTT.

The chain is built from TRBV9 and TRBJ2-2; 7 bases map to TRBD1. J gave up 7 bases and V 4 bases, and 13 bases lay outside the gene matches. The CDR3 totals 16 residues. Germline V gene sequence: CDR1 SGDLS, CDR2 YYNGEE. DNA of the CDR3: TGTGCCAGCAGCCCTACGGGACAGTTGTTTGGCGGGGAGCTGTTTTTT. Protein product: CASSPTGQLFGGELFF.

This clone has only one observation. The CDR3 spells CASSQSAKNIQYF. CDR3 DNA: TGTGCCAGCAGTCAGTCAGCCAAAAACATTCAGTACTTC. The V call is TRBV27, the J call TRBJ2-4; D unclear. The CDR3 is 13 amino acids. The germline V and J ends were trimmed by 5 bases and 0 bases, with 5 bases remaining between them. Germline CDR1 MNHEY, CDR2 SMNVEV (reference sequence).

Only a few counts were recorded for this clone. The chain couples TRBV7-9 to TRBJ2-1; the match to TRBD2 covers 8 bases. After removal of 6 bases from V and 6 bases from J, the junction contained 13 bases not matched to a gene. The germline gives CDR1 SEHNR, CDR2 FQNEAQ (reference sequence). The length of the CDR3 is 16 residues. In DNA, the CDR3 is TGTGCCAGCAGGCCTCGGGAGGGGGATAAATTCAATGAGCAGTTCTTC. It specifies CASRPREGDKFNEQFF.